This record concerns one TCR beta chain sequence. Its antigen remains unidentified. These data originate in a study of STAT3 mutations in large granular lymphocyte leukemia. Study summary: About 38% of treated T-LGLL patients showed hematologic response to immunosuppression.

Method: immunoSEQ multiplex PCR; TCRdb's copy keeps in-frame clones and lacks some. The table lists about 20,000 clones, around 93% of them singletons, with approximately 42% in the top ten. Study results and caveats: At least one immunodominant TCR beta clonotype appeared in every T-cell large granular lymphocyte leukemia patient.

V dropped 3 bases and J dropped 10; count of bases not matched to a gene: 10. Per the germline V gene, CDR1 is SQVTM and CDR2 is ANQGSEA. The CDR3 extends over 13 amino acids. The source is a man aged 55-75 years with T-cell large granular lymphocyte leukemia. Some clones in this sample may be carry-over from other donors' samples. The chain is built from TRBV29-1 and TRBJ2-5, with 8 bases aligning to TRBD1. The material sequenced was peripheral blood mononuclear cells. The CDR3 DNA follows: TGCAGCGTTGACGTGCCAGGGGGCGAGGTCCAGTACTTC. Amino acid sequence: CSVDVPGGEVQYF. Using reference TRBV29-1 and TRBJ2-5 for the parts outside the CDR3, the full variable domain is SAVISQKPSRDICQRGTSLTIQCQVDSQVTMMFWYRQQPGQSLTLIATANQGSEATYESGFVIDKFPISRPNLTFSTLTVSNMSPEDSSIYLCSVDVPGGEVQYFGPGTRLLVL.